This T cell receptor beta chain was documented in a study of cytomegalovirus exposure and HLA in healthy donors. About the research overall: In a later analysis, the roughly 120 validation repertoires were reported to have used the same platform as the roughly 600 first-cohort repertoires. The study's findings and limits: The classifier, whose performance was assessed in both the original and validation cohorts, reportedly diagnosed cytomegalovirus status with high specificity and sensitivity. Confirmation in vitro established that three CMV-associated chains were specific for CMV antigens. According to the study, about 180 TCR beta chains were cytomegalovirus-associated.

The protocol was immunoSEQ multiplex PCR, while the TCRdb copy is restricted to in-frame clones and leaves out a portion. Of 150,000 to 200,000 clones listed, roughly 82% were seen once; the top ten hold 1.4% to 1.5%. Germline V CDR1 and CDR2: WNHNN, SYGVQD (reference sequence). The CDR3 length is 15 residues. Trimming cost V 4 bases and J 3 bases, with 14 bases left between them. Of note for this clone: Its antigen is currently unknown.

The chain links TRBV10-1 to TRBJ2-3; D is possibly TRBD2 (5 bases). The sequencing sample was made of PBMCs. This TCR came from a woman between 18 and 29 years old in good health and CMV-seronegative. The CDR3 DNA reads TGCGCCAGCAGTGCTGCCGCTAGGAGGACAGATACGCAGTATTTT. Translated, it gives CASSAAARRTDTQYF.